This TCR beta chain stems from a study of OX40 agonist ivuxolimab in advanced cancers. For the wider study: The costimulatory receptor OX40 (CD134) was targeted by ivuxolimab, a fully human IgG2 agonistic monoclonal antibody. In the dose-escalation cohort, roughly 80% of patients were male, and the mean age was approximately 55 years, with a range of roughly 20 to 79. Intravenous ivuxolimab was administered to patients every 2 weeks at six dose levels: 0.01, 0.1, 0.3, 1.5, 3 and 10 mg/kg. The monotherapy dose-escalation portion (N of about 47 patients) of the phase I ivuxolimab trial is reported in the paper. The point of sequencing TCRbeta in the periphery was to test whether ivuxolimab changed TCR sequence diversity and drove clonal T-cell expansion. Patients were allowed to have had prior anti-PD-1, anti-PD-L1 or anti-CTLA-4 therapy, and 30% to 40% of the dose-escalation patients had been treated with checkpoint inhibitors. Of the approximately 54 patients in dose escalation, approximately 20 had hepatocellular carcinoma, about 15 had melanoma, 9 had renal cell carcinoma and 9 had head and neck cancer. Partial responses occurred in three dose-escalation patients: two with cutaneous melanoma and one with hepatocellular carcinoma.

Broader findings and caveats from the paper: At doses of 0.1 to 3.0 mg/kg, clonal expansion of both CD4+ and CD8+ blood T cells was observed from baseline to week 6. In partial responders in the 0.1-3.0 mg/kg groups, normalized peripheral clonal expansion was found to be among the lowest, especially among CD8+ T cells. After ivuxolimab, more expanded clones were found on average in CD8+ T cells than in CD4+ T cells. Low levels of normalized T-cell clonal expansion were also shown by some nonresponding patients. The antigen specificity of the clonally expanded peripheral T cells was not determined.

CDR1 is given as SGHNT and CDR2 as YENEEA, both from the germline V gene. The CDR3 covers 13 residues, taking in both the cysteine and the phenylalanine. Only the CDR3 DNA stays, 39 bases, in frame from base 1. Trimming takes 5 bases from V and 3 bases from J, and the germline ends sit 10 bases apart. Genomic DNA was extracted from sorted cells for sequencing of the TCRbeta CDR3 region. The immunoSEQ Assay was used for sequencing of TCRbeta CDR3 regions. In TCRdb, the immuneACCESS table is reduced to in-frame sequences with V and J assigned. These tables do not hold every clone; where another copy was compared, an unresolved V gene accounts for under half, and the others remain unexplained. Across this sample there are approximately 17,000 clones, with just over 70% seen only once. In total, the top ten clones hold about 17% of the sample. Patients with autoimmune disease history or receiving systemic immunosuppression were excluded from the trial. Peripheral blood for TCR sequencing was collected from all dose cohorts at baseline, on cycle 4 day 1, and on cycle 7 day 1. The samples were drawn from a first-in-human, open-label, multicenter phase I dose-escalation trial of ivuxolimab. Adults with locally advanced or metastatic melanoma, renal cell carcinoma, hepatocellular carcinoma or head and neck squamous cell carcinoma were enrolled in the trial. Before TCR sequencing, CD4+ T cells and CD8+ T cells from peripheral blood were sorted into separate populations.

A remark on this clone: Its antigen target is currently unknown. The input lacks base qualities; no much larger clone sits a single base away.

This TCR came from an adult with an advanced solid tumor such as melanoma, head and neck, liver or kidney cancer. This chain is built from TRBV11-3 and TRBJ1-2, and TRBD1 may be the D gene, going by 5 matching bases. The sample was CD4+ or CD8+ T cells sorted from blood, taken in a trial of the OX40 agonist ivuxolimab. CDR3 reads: CASSLGADYGYTF. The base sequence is TGTGCCAGCAGCCTCGGGGCTGACTATGGCTACACCTTC.